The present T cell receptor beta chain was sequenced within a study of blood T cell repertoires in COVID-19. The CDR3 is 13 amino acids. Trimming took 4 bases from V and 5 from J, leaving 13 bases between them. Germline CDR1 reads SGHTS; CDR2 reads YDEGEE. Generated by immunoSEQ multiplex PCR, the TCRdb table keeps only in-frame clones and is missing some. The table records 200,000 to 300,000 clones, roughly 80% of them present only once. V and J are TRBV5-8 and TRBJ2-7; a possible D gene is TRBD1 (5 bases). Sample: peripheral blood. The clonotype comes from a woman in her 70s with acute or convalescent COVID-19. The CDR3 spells CASSRWTSNEQYF. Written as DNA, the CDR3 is TGTGCCAGCAGCCGCTGGACAAGCAACGAGCAGTACTTC. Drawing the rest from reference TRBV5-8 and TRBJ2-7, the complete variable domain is EAGVTQSPTHLIKTRGQQATLRCSPISGHTSVYWYQQALGLGLQFLLWYDEGEERNRGNFPPRFSGRQFPNYSSELNVNALELEDSALYLCASSRWTSNEQYFGPGTRLTVT.